This entry features one T cell receptor beta chain sequence. TCRdb reanalysed the RT-PCR reads using MiXCR and keeps one entry per CDR3 protein. The data hold about 650,000 distinct CDR3 sequences, with 14% observed a single time. These data are taken from a study of response to subunit inactivated influenza vaccine. The source material was PBMCs from blood, sampled about 14 days before vaccination. The receptor comes from a man aged 50-60 years who received an inactivated influenza vaccine.

The CDR3 is CSVGTGGIETQYF. CDR3 nucleotide sequence: TGCAGCGTTGGCACAGGGGGCATAGAGACCCAGTACTTC. The V and J genes are TRBV29-1 and TRBJ2-5; 9 nucleotides match TRBD1. This CDR3 region has 13 residues. Germline-derived CDR1 and CDR2 are SQVTM and ANQGSEA. With 4 bases clipped from V and 4 bases from J, the junction kept 4 bases outside the gene matches.